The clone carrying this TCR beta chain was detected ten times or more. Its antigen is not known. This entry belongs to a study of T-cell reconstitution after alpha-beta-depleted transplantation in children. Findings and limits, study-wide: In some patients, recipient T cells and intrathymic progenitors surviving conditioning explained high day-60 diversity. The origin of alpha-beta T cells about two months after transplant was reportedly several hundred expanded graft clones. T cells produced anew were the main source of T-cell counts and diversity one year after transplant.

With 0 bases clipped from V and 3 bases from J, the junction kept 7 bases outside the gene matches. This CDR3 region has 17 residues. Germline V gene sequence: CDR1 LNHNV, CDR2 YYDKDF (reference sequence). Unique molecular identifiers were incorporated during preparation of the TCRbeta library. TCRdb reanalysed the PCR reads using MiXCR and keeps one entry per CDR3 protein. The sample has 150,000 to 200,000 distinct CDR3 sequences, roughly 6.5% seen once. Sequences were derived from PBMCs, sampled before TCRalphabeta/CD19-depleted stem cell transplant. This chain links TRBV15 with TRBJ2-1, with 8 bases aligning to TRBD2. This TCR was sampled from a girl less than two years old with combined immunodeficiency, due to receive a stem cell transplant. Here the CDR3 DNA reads TGTGCCACCAGCAGAGAGCGTGCGGGAGGAGTCTACAATGAGCAGTTCTTC. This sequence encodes CATSRERAGGVYNEQFF.